This T cell receptor (beta chain) was identified during a study of cytomegalovirus exposure and HLA in healthy donors. Researchers ran the PCR with 60 Vbeta and 13 Jbeta primers. Assay: immunoSEQ multiplex PCR; the TCRdb copy retains only in-frame clones and omits some. The sample lists under 150,000 clones, 70% to 90% occurring once. Sequencing input: PBMCs. The sequence was obtained from a boy under 18 in good health and CMV-seronegative.

The CDR3 sequence: CASSVEGAQGTEAFF. CDR3 nucleotide sequence: TGTGCCAGCAGCGTAGAGGGCGCCCAGGGGACTGAAGCTTTCTTT. The rearrangement joins TRBV9 to TRBJ1-1, with D possibly matching TRBD1 (6 bases). Looked up from germline, CDR1 is SGDLS and CDR2 is YYNGEE. CDR3 length: 15 amino acids. Trimming pared 0 bases from V and 5 bases from J, leaving 14 bases between.